The 28 T cell receptor beta chains listed next were all sequenced from one sample in a study of shared clonotypes between healthy human individuals. Data came from immunoSEQ multiplex PCR; TCRdb stores just in-frame clones and leaves some out. Of roughly 410,000 clones in the sample, around 96% were seen once. Sequencing was performed on memory CD8+ T cells sorted from blood. Subset in this sample: CD45RO+ cells pooled with CCR7-negative TemRA cells. The receptor source for this set is a man aged 25 to 40 in good health.

The chain employs TRBV5-6 and TRBJ2-7; D remains unclear. The V and J ends lost 2 bases and 12 bases respectively, with 18 bases between them. The CDR3 length is 13 residues. CDR1 and CDR2 from the germline V gene are SGHDT and YYEEEE. CDR3 region: CASSLGTNQKRYF. Written as DNA, the CDR3 is TGTGCCAGCAGCTTAGGTACAAATCAAAAAAGGTACTTC.

This rearrangement joins TRBV5-4 to TRBJ1-1; maybe TRBD1 (5 bases). The CDR3 is 14 residues long. Looked up from germline, CDR1 is SGHNT and CDR2 is YYREEE (reference sequence). V dropped 3 bases and J dropped 4 bases, with 13 bases sitting between them. This CDR3 is CASSWDRGGTEAFF. The CDR3 DNA follows: TGTGCCAGCAGCTGGGATCGGGGGGGCACTGAAGCTTTCTTT.

This clone was seen a single time. The V call is TRBV21-1, the J call TRBJ2-3; the listed D gene, TRBD2, was not tested against the DNA. TRBV21-1 is given as a pseudogene. The length of the CDR3 is 17 residues. CDR3 residues: CASSKEIGRGGTDTQYF. The CDR3 bases are TGTGCCAGCAGCAAAGAAATCGGGAGGGGAGGCACAGATACGCAGTATTTT.

This clone was seen a single time. The chain employs TRBV12-5 and TRBJ1-1, with a possible D match to TRBD1 (6 bases). V gave up 6 bases and J gave up 4 bases, with 27 bases separating them. There are 18 residues in the CDR3. CDR1 and CDR2 (germline): LGHNT, FRNRAP. The CDR3 DNA sequence: TGTGCTAGTGGCCTTTCTTGGCGAGAGTCAGGGGCGAGCACTGAAGCTTTCTTT. Its protein is CASGLSWRESGASTEAFF.

The V gene is TRBV7-2, the J gene TRBJ2-5, with 11 bases lining up with TRBD2. From germline, CDR1 is SGHTA and CDR2 FQGNSA. V lost 5 bases and J lost 5; bases outside the gene matches: 10. This CDR3 spans 16 amino acids. The CDR3 nucleotides are TGTGCCAGCAGCCTCATAGCGGGAGGGTCGTTCGAGACCCAGTACTTC. Residues: CASSLIAGGSFETQYF.

The chain is built from TRBV7-9 and TRBJ2-5, with TRBD1 matching over 8 bases. J was trimmed by 1 base and V by 1 base; bases with no gene match: 2. CDR3 length: 15 residues. Germline V gene lookup returns CDR1 SEHNR and CDR2 FQNEAQ (reference sequence). The CDR3 sequence is CASSLGDRIQETQYF. In nucleotides, the CDR3 is TGTGCCAGCAGCTTAGGGGACAGGATCCAAGAGACCCAGTACTTC.

J is TRBJ2-7 and V is TRBV7-9; 9 positions match TRBD2. The J segment lost 0 bases and the V segment lost 0 bases, leaving 6 bases of the junction unmatched. CDR1 and CDR2 (germline): SEHNR, FQNEAQ (reference sequence). The CDR3 covers 17 residues. This chain's CDR3 is CASSLAPSGTFSYEQYF. The CDR3 DNA is TGTGCCAGCAGCTTAGCCCCTAGCGGGACCTTCTCCTACGAGCAGTACTTC.

The CDR3 loop reads CASSKGLETQYF. DNA for the CDR3: TGTGCCAGCAGTAAGGGGCTGGAGACCCAGTACTTC. This chain uses TRBV5-6 with TRBJ2-5; a possible D gene is TRBD1 (5 bases). Germline assignment: CDR1 SGHDT and CDR2 YYEEEE. The CDR3 sequence is 12 residues long. V lost 5 bases and J 5 bases, leaving 10 bases between the germline ends.

This chain uses TRBV5-1 with TRBJ2-5; D may be TRBD1 (5 bases). V shed 2 bases and J shed 0 bases, with 11 bases lying between them. Germline CDR1 is SGHRS and CDR2 is YFSETQ. There are 15 residues in the CDR3. CDR3 coding DNA: TGCGCCAGCAGCTTCGTCCAGGGAAACCAAGAGACCCAGTACTTC. It encodes CASSFVQGNQETQYF.

The rearrangement uses TRBV6-1 and TRBJ2-5; D is unclear. V shed 2 bases and J shed 5 bases, with 3 bases lying between them. The length of the CDR3 is 11 residues. Germline CDR1 MNHNS, CDR2 SASEGT. CDR3 sequence reads: CASSELETQYF. The CDR3 DNA follows: TGTGCCAGCAGTGAACTCGAGACCCAGTACTTC.

Concerning this clone itself: Distinct nucleotide sequences in the sample also encode this CDR3. The rearrangement uses TRBV7-9 and TRBJ1-1; 7 nucleotides match TRBD1. The CDR3 loop spans 14 amino acids. The trim removed 5 bases at V and 2 bases at J, leaving 5 bases unmatched. CDR1 and CDR2 (germline): SEHNR, FQNEAQ (reference sequence). The CDR3 is CASSPRTGNTEAFF. DNA for the CDR3: TGTGCCAGCAGCCCGCGGACAGGAAACACTGAAGCTTTCTTT.

The gene calls are TRBV7-2 and TRBJ2-1; 11 bases fit TRBD2. Unmatched junction bases numbered 19, after V lost 0 bases and J lost 6 bases. The CDR3 spans 21 residues. The germline gives CDR1 SGHTA, CDR2 FQGNSA. The CDR3 DNA sequence: TGTGCCAGCAGCTTAGCAAGTAGTCCTAGCGGGAGGCCCCGGAGGTCCAATGAGCAGTTCTTC. As protein: CASSLASSPSGRPRRSNEQFF.

J is TRBJ1-6 and V is TRBV6-6; no reliable D call. From germline, CDR1 is MNHNY and CDR2 SVGAGI (reference sequence). This CDR3 region has 15 residues. V lost 6 bases, J lost 6 bases, and 15 bases lay in between. This CDR3 reads CASSPPMSLNSPLHF. CDR3 nucleotides: TGTGCCAGCAGCCCTCCTATGTCCCTTAATTCACCCCTCCACTTT.

The chain joins TRBV2 to TRBJ2-2, with TRBD2 identical over 14 bases. V dropped 1 base and J dropped 6; count of bases not matched to a gene: 1. Per germline, CDR1 SNHLY and CDR2 FYNNEI. This CDR3 spans 16 amino acids. Here the CDR3 reads CASSEGLAGGPGELFF. DNA of the CDR3: TGTGCCAGCAGTGAAGGACTAGCGGGAGGGCCCGGGGAGCTGTTTTTT.

V and J are TRBV25-1 and TRBJ2-7, with 9 bases identical to TRBD2. The ends lost 7 bases at V and 6 bases at J; junction bases unmatched: 13. The CDR3 consists of 15 residues. Germline lookup yields CDR1 MGHDK and CDR2 SYGVNS. The CDR3 sequence is CASIPPGAREGEQYF. CDR3 nucleotide sequence: TGTGCCAGCATCCCCCCCGGGGCGCGGGAGGGCGAGCAGTACTTC.

The chain employs TRBV18 and TRBJ2-4; maybe TRBD1 (5 bases). The CDR3 contains 15 residues. With 5 bases removed from V and 1 base from J, the gap between germline ends came to 12 bases. Per germline, CDR1 KGHSH and CDR2 LQKENI. CDR3 sequence: CASSTTSGAKNIQYF. The CDR3 region has the DNA TGTGCCAGCTCAACTACCTCAGGGGCCAAAAACATTCAGTACTTC.

This clone was counted a few times. CDR3 protein: CARYYGYTF. In DNA form, the CDR3 reads TGCGCCAGGTACTATGGCTACACCTTC. V usage is TRBV10-1 and J usage is TRBJ1-2; no clear D. The CDR3 has 9 amino acids. CDR1 is WNHNN, CDR2 SYGVQD, per germline (reference sequence). Trimming removed 9 bases at V and 3 bases at J, with 2 bases between.

The CDR3: CASSSPRAQFSKSEKLFF. The CDR3 region has the DNA TGTGCCAGCAGCTCCCCTAGGGCCCAATTTTCGAAGAGTGAAAAACTGTTTTTT. J is TRBJ1-4 and V is TRBV7-9; no reliable D call. V lost 4 bases to trimming and J lost 7 bases, with 25 bases between them. Germline CDR1 and CDR2: SEHNR and FQNEAQ (reference sequence). The CDR3 totals 18 residues.

As concerns this clone: Within the sample, other DNA sequences also encode this same CDR3. The chain couples TRBV9 to TRBJ1-1, with D maybe TRBD1 (5 bases). This CDR3 has 12 residues. CDR1 is SGDLS and CDR2 is YYNGEE in the germline V gene. V was shortened by 3 bases and J by 4 bases, with 7 bases between the two germline ends. CDR3 coding DNA: TGTGCCAGCAGCGGGGGCTCCACTGAAGCTTTCTTT. Protein product: CASSGGSTEAFF.

This rearrangement joins TRBV28 to TRBJ1-5; TRBD1 might be the D (6 bases). This CDR3 has 16 residues. V was shortened by 2 bases and J by 2 bases, with 13 bases between the two germline ends. Looked up from germline, CDR1 is MDHEN and CDR2 is SYDVKM. In DNA form, the CDR3 reads TGTGCCAGCAGTTTAGGAACAGGGTTGGGCAATCAGCCCCAGCATTTT. Translated: CASSLGTGLGNQPQHF.

CDR3 amino acids: CASGFLGQSGELFF. CDR3 coding DNA: TGTGCCAGCGGATTTTTGGGACAGTCCGGGGAGCTGTTTTTT. The gene calls are TRBV6-5 and TRBJ2-2; 7 nucleotides align to TRBD1. This CDR3 has 14 amino acids. V lost 8 bases and J lost 6; bases outside the gene matches: 9. Germline V CDR1 and CDR2: MNHEY, SVGAGI.

This clone has just one count. This specimen includes other DNA sequences encoding the same CDR3. The chain recombines TRBV19 with TRBJ2-7, with 14 bases identical to TRBD2. The ends lost 3 bases at V and 3 bases at J; junction bases unmatched: 1. The germline CDR1 and CDR2 sequences are LNHDA and SQIVND (reference sequence). This CDR3 spans 15 amino acids. The CDR3 bases are TGTGCCAGTAGTATTGGGACTAGCGGGAGCTACGAGCAGTACTTC. It encodes CASSIGTSGSYEQYF.

The gene calls are TRBV27 and TRBJ2-3; 7 positions agree with TRBD1. The CDR3 length is 17 residues. J lost 6 bases, V lost 9 bases, and 21 bases had no gene match. From germline, CDR1 is MNHEY and CDR2 SMNVEV (reference sequence). DNA for the CDR3: TGTGCCAGTACCTCCTCTCCAAGACAGGGAGTTGCTGATACGCAGTATTTT. This encodes CASTSSPRQGVADTQYF.

The V gene is TRBV5-4, the J gene TRBJ1-1; D not certain. This CDR3 is 13 amino acids long. From germline, CDR1 is SGHNT and CDR2 YYREEE (reference sequence). Trimming stripped 5 bases from V and 1 base from J, with 9 bases between. The CDR3 here is CASSSLRNTEAFF. CDR3 bases: TGTGCCAGCAGTTCATTACGGAACACTGAAGCTTTCTTT.

The chain recombines TRBV7-3 with TRBJ2-1; tentatively, D is TRBD2 (6 bases). This CDR3 comprises 12 residues. Germline CDR1 SGHTA, CDR2 FQGTGA. The ends were cut back, 5 bases at V and 6 bases at J, with 8 bases in the middle. CDR3 DNA sequence: TGTGCCAGCAGCGGGGACTCCAATGAGCAGTTCTTC. Amino acids: CASSGDSNEQFF.

This chain connects TRBV5-4 to TRBJ2-7; D might be TRBD1 (7 bases). Germline V gene data show CDR1 as SGHNT and CDR2 as YYREEE (reference sequence). The CDR3 is made up of 16 amino acids. Trimming pared 0 bases from V and 0 bases from J, leaving 13 bases between. The CDR3 DNA follows: TGTGCCAGCAGCTTGGGCGGGACAGTACCCTCCTACGAGCAGTACTTC. It codes for CASSLGGTVPSYEQYF.

This clone was picked up one time. The chain is built from TRBV28 and TRBJ2-5; possible D gene TRBD2, 5 bases. V was shortened by 5 bases and J by 3 bases, with 13 bases between the two germline ends. CDR1 and CDR2 (germline): MDHEN, SYDVKM. The CDR3 covers 14 residues. In DNA, the CDR3 is TGTGCCAGCAGTCCCGGGAACAGAAAAGAGACCCAGTACTTC. This codes for CASSPGNRKETQYF.

In its sample, this clone was seen once. V usage is TRBV7-9 and J usage is TRBJ2-7; TRBD2 matches 10 bases. Germline-derived CDR1 and CDR2 are SEHNR and FQNEAQ (reference sequence). The junction had 10 bases not matched to a gene; V was cut back by 5 bases and J by 6 bases. The CDR3 is 15 amino acids. Here the CDR3 DNA reads TGTGCCAGCAGCCTCAAAAGCGGGAGGGATGGCGAGCAGTACTTC. This gives the protein CASSLKSGRDGEQYF.